The present T cell receptor (beta chain) was sequenced within a study of blood T cells in healthy people across ages. This CDR3 is built from 13 residues. Germline V gene data show CDR1 as SGHRS and CDR2 as YFSETQ. The ends lost 8 bases at V and 4 bases at J; junction bases unmatched: 7. With a J-beta primer mix and a sample-barcoded 5' primer, a second PCR ran 7 to 11 cycles. Each CDR3 protein gets one entry after TCRdb re-called the 5' RACE reads with MiXCR. The profile covers about 930,000 distinct CDR3 sequences, with roughly 28% appearing a single time and around 9.6% taken by the ten largest. This same sample was also taken into another study, of T cells of mothers and their children. From that paper: Unrelated mother-child pairs always had slightly, but never significantly, lower normalized overlap than related pairs.

This receptor was obtained from a woman aged 40 to 50 in good health. J is TRBJ2-3 and V is TRBV5-1, with 7 bases aligning to TRBD1. The material sequenced was blood. CDR3 in amino acids: CASTDRVADTQYF. For the CDR3, the DNA is TGCGCCAGTACTGACAGGGTCGCAGATACGCAGTATTTT.